A single sample is the source of the 23 T cell receptor beta chains below, sequenced in a study of T cells in Graves' hyperthyroidism and ophthalmopathy. The TCR beta CDR3 regions underwent amplification using RNA transcripts as the source. Primed by the HTBI set, a first-round RT-PCR was run on the TCR CDR3. TCRdb redid the calling of the multiplex PCR reads with MiXCR, one entry per CDR3 protein. This table holds more than 350,000 distinct CDR3 sequences, roughly 15% found once. The specimen sequenced was blood. The receptor set was obtained from a woman aged 60 to 75 with Graves' ophthalmopathy.

This clonotype has a count of ten or more. The chain carries TRBV10-3 and TRBJ2-1; D is perhaps TRBD2 (6 bases). The germline V and J ends were trimmed by 2 bases and 6 bases, with 14 bases remaining between them. Per the germline V gene, CDR1 is ENHRY and CDR2 is SYGVKD. CDR3 length: 15 amino acids. CDR3 nucleotides: TGTGCCATCAGTGAGACCCAGGTCGGGGGCAATGAGCAGTTCTTC. It translates to CAISETQVGGNEQFF.

There are a few counts of this clonotype. V and J are TRBV9 and TRBJ2-7; 7 bases agree with TRBD1. Germline lookup yields CDR1 SGDLS and CDR2 YYNGEE. V shed 3 bases, J shed 0 bases, and the junction held 3 bases outside the gene matches. This CDR3 contains 14 residues. The CDR3 nucleotides are TGTGCCAGCAGCGCGACAGGGACCTCCTACGAGCAGTACTTC. It translates to CASSATGTSYEQYF.

This clonotype was detected ten times or more. The V and J genes are TRBV7-6 and TRBJ2-7; D call uncertain. V dropped 5 bases and J dropped 0 bases, with 11 bases sitting between them. Per the germline V gene, CDR1 is SGHVS and CDR2 is FNYEAQ. The CDR3 sequence is 14 residues long. The DNA of the CDR3 is TGTGCCAGCAGCGGCGAACAGAGCTCCTACGAGCAGTACTTC. It is translated as CASSGEQSSYEQYF. Looking up the rest from reference TRBV7-6 and TRBJ2-7 gives the full variable domain: GAGVSQSPRYKVTKRGQDVALRCDPISGHVSLYWYRQALGQGPEFLTYFNYEAQQDKSGLPNDRFSAERPEGSISTLTIQRTEQRDSAMYRCASSGEQSSYEQYFGPGTRLTVT.

This clonotype was observed many times. The chain combines TRBV7-8 with TRBJ1-2; TRBD1 aligns across 8 bases. CDR3 length: 13 residues. Germline lookup yields CDR1 SGHVS and CDR2 FQNEAQ. V was pared by 4 bases and J by 7 bases, with 5 bases of the junction left unmatched. The CDR3 nucleotides read TGTGCCAGCAGCTCGGACAGGGTGGGTGGCTACACCTTC. The encoded protein is CASSSDRVGGYTF.

The V and J genes are TRBV9 and TRBJ2-3; D is undetermined. Germline values: CDR1 SGDLS, CDR2 YYNGEE. Trimming shortened V by 5 bases and J by 2 bases, and 9 bases separated the two germline ends. The CDR3 sequence is 13 residues long. The CDR3 sequence is CASSFFPTDTQYF. CDR3 coding DNA: TGTGCCAGCAGTTTTTTCCCCACAGATACGCAGTATTTT.

This clonotype was recorded at least ten times. The chain recombines TRBV11-2 with TRBJ2-5; a possible D gene is TRBD1 (7 bases). V lost 2 bases and J 1 base, leaving 11 bases between the germline ends. Germline V gene lookup returns CDR1 SGHAT and CDR2 FQNNGV. The CDR3 loop spans 15 amino acids. CDR3 sequence (DNA): TGTGCCAGCAGCTTACAGGGGGGTCTCCAAGAGACCCAGTACTTC. Translated: CASSLQGGLQETQYF.

The rearrangement uses TRBV2 and TRBJ2-2; 13 positions agree with TRBD2. CDR1 and CDR2 (germline): SNHLY, FYNNEI. The V gene end was trimmed by 8 bases and the J gene end by 4 bases; junction bases not matched to a gene: 4. The CDR3 loop spans 15 amino acids. CDR3 in amino acids: CASHGLAGATGELFF. The CDR3 DNA follows: TGTGCCAGCCACGGACTAGCGGGAGCCACCGGGGAGCTGTTTTTT. The full variable domain, with the rest looked up from reference TRBV2 and TRBJ2-2, is EPEVTQTPSHQVTQMGQEVILRCVPISNHLYFYWYRQILGQKVEFLVSFYNNEISEKSEIFDDQFSVERPDGSNFTLKIRSTKLEDSAMYFCASHGLAGATGELFFGEGSRLTVL.

This clonotype was detected many times. This rearrangement joins TRBV6-5 to TRBJ1-1; unclear D gene. Trimming stripped 1 base from V and 2 bases from J, with 11 bases between. There are 15 residues in the CDR3. Germline V CDR1 and CDR2: MNHEY, SVGAGI. The CDR3 DNA follows: TGTGCCAGCAGTTACTTGTCCGGGATTAACACTGAAGCTTTCTTT. Translating it yields CASSYLSGINTEAFF.

The chain recombines TRBV7-9 with TRBJ2-7; the D is unclear. With 1 base removed from V and 5 bases from J, the gap between germline ends came to 12 bases. The CDR3 runs 14 residues. The germline V gene encodes CDR1 SEHNR and CDR2 FQNEAQ (reference sequence). The CDR3 DNA reads as TGTGCCAGCAGCTTAGGGCCTTATGGTAACGAGCAGTACTTC. Protein sequence: CASSLGPYGNEQYF.

This clonotype has a count of ten or more. DNA for the CDR3: TGCAGTGCGCCCACACAGGGCACAGATACGCAGTATTTT. This encodes CSAPTQGTDTQYF. The chain employs TRBV20-1 and TRBJ2-3; perhaps TRBD1 as D (5 bases). V lost 6 bases and J lost 1, with 11 bases in between. CDR1 and CDR2 from the germline V gene are DFQATT and SNEGSKA (reference sequence). CDR3 length: 13 residues.

This clonotype was detected ten times or more. The V call is TRBV20-1, the J call TRBJ2-1; 12 bases are shared with TRBD2. This CDR3 has 13 amino acids. V was clipped by 4 bases and J by 9 bases; unmatched bases: 4. Germline assignment: CDR1 DFQATT and CDR2 SNEGSKA (reference sequence). The CDR3: CSAMLAGGVEQFF. The DNA for the CDR3 is TGCAGTGCTATGCTAGCGGGAGGGGTTGAGCAGTTCTTC.

The V gene is TRBV5-6, the J gene TRBJ1-1, with TRBD1 as a possible D gene (5 bases). The CDR3 runs 16 residues. V gave up 0 bases and J gave up 1 base, with 13 bases separating them. Germline CDR1 SGHDT, CDR2 YYEEEE. DNA for the CDR3: TGTGCCAGCAGCTTGGTTTACAGGACGAGGAACACTGAAGCTTTCTTT. Residues: CASSLVYRTRNTEAFF.

This clonotype was counted at least ten times. The chain employs TRBV20-1 and TRBJ1-1; a weak D match, TRBD1 (6 bases). Trimming cost V 6 bases and J 2 bases, with 10 bases left between them. The CDR3 sequence is 12 residues long. Germline V gene data show CDR1 as DFQATT and CDR2 as SNEGSKA (reference sequence). The CDR3 nucleotides read TGCAGTGCAAAAGGGGGAAACACTGAAGCTTTCTTT. Protein: CSAKGGNTEAFF.

This clonotype has at least ten counts. Written as DNA, the CDR3 is TGTGCCAGCAGTCCTAGCTTTAGCACAGATACGCAGTATTTT. The encoded protein is CASSPSFSTDTQYF. The J gene is TRBJ2-3, the V gene TRBV27, with D maybe TRBD2 (5 bases). With 5 bases removed from V and 0 bases from J, the gap between germline ends came to 9 bases. Germline values: CDR1 MNHEY, CDR2 SMNVEV (reference sequence). The CDR3 totals 14 residues.

This clonotype was observed many times. The gene calls are TRBV11-1 and TRBJ2-6; the D gene is possibly TRBD1 (5 bases). V lost 1 base to trimming and J lost 2 bases, with 9 bases between them. Germline CDR1 SGHAT, CDR2 FQDESV (reference sequence). The CDR3 consists of 16 residues. CDR3 bases: TGTGCCAGCAGCTTAGTGGTGGGGCCTGGGGCCAACGTCCTGACTTTC. This encodes CASSLVVGPGANVLTF.

At least ten counts were recorded for this clonotype. This chain joins TRBV12-3 or TRBV12-4 and TRBJ1-5, with 10 bases matching TRBD1. This CDR3 comprises 14 residues. The trim removed 6 bases at V and 7 bases at J, leaving 6 bases unmatched. CDR3 DNA sequence: TGTGCCAGCAGCCTAGGACAGGGGGGGCAGCCCCAGCATTTT. This translates into CASSLGQGGQPQHF.

This clonotype occurred many times. This chain joins TRBV7-7 and TRBJ2-2; D possibly matches TRBD1 or TRBD2 (5 bases each). This CDR3 is built from 15 residues. Trimming took off 5 bases at V and 0 bases at J, with 10 bases between the two ends. Germline V gene lookup returns CDR1 SSHAT and CDR2 FNYEAQ (reference sequence). The CDR3 DNA reads as TGTGCCAGCAGCACCGGGGCCCCGAACACCGGGGAGCTGTTTTTT. Translated: CASSTGAPNTGELFF.

This clonotype came up a few times. Given a much more abundant clone one base away, this may be a read error. The chain has TRBV12-3 or TRBV12-4 and TRBJ2-7; 10 nucleotides agree with TRBD2. This CDR3 is 14 amino acids long. The CDR3 DNA reads TGTACCAGCAGTTTAGCTAGCGGGAGCAACGAGCAGTACTTC. Protein: CTSSLASGSNEQYF.

This clonotype was observed a handful of times. This chain joins TRBV29-1 and TRBJ1-2; D possibly corresponds to TRBD1 (6 bases). The CDR3 has 13 residues. V lost 2 bases to trimming and J lost 4 bases, with 11 bases between them. The germline CDR1 and CDR2 sequences are SQVTM and ANQGSEA. The chain's CDR3 is CSVESGTPYGYTF. The CDR3 DNA reads TGCAGCGTTGAATCCGGGACACCCTATGGCTACACCTTC.

This clonotype was detected many times. The V gene is TRBV3-1, the J gene TRBJ2-3; TRBD2 might be the D (5 bases). The V gene's germline CDR1 is LGHDT and CDR2 YNNKEL (reference sequence). With 8 bases removed from V and 4 bases from J, the gap between germline ends came to 16 bases. This CDR3 region has 14 residues. In DNA, the CDR3 is TGTGCCAGCGGCCCCCGCGAGGGTCCAGATACGCAGTATTTT. Translating it yields CASGPREGPDTQYF.

There are a few counts of this clonotype. V and J are TRBV29-1 and TRBJ2-3; 9 nucleotides match TRBD2. This CDR3 spans 13 amino acids. Per the germline V gene, CDR1 is SQVTM and CDR2 is ANQGSEA. V lost 2 bases, J lost 4 bases, and 1 base stayed unmatched. The CDR3 reads CSVELAGADTQYF. As DNA, the CDR3 is TGCAGCGTTGAATTAGCGGGAGCAGATACGCAGTATTTT.

The CDR3 nucleotides read TGTGCCACGAACCGGGACAGCAATCAGCCCCAGCATTTT. As protein: CATNRDSNQPQHF. The chain employs TRBV10-3 and TRBJ1-5; D perhaps matches TRBD1 (5 bases). The CDR3 is 13 amino acids. Trimming shortened V by 10 bases and J by 1 base, and 11 bases separated the two germline ends. Per the germline V gene, CDR1 is ENHRY and CDR2 is SYGVKD.

This clonotype showed up many times. The rearrangement uses TRBV18 and TRBJ1-5; D is ambiguous. Germline values: CDR1 KGHSH, CDR2 LQKENI. CDR3 length: 15 amino acids. V lost 3 bases and J lost 5, with 14 bases in between. CDR3 residues: CASSPLAGIDQPQHF. The DNA of the CDR3 is TGTGCCAGCTCACCTCTGGCGGGTATTGATCAGCCCCAGCATTTT.